This TCR beta chain was sequenced in a study of shared clonotypes between healthy human individuals. Points from the study as a whole: With a few donors compared, around 4.7% of naive CD4 clonotypes were shared.

Deep was the level used in running the assay. Per the authors' pipeline: Filtering of immunoSEQ junctional sequences could not match full-length read filtering. The table came from immunoSEQ multiplex PCR; TCRdb's copy has only in-frame clones and leaves some out. D and trimming come from the DNA, and the V and J calls and clone size come from that table. Here the sample spans over 2 million clones, 90% to 95% being singletons. As concerns this clone: No antigen is known for it.

V gave up 11 bases and J gave up 4 bases, with 17 bases separating them. Germline V lookup: CDR1 WSHSY, CDR2 SAAADI. This CDR3 has 13 residues. The sequence derives from a man in his late teens or twenties in good health. The sample consisted of naive CD4+ T cells sorted from blood. This sample's subset: CD45RA+ positively selected. The chain links TRBV10-2 to TRBJ2-5; D might be TRBD2 (6 bases). CDR3 sequence (DNA): TGCGCCCGCTCGGAGGGCCCGCGAGAGACCCAGTACTTC. It translates to CARSEGPRETQYF.